This section outlines one T cell receptor (beta chain) sequence together with its context. This clone was recorded only once. Its antigen remains undetermined. Base qualities are not provided; no much larger clone lies one nucleotide away. These data belong to a study of blood T cell repertoires in COVID-19 (dated by TCRdb to about 2020). The study in broad terms: Collaborator samples came from the United States, Italy and Spain and covered acute and convalescent phases of COVID-19. The material from the prospective study consisted of cDNA or gDNA derived from T cells, B-cell-depleted T cells, or PBMCs. The dataset comprised deeply sampled blood TCRbeta repertoires from subjects exposed to, actively infected with, or recovered from COVID-19. The repertoires were made available in a free public database intended to serve as a resource for research on the immune response to SARS-CoV-2. The samples were drawn from two sources: the first 160 participants of the ongoing ImmuneRACE study, and 950 to 1,500 subjects contributed by 6 global collaborators. Nearly every sample came with metadata listing a de-identified subject ID, COVID-19 status, age in years and sex. Where available, HLA class I and class II types were taken from metadata supplied by the sample provider and were not determined by assay-based typing. The investigation overall reported the following: The quantity of clinical and demographic metadata differed by source and by participant and was supplied without curation.

TCRbeta CDR3 regions were amplified from genomic DNA using the immunoSEQ Assay, a bias-controlled multiplex PCR. In the original analysis: The number of nucleated cells in each sample was estimated from the amplification of reference gene primers within the assay. To quantify the absolute abundance of each unique TCRbeta CDR3 rearrangement, sequence reads were collapsed and filtered. Productive Simpson clonality was computed per sample as the square root of Simpson's diversity index over productive rearrangements. Held by TCRdb, this immuneACCESS table contains in-frame sequences only and omits some clones. Under half of the omission traces to an unresolved V gene where checked; the cause of the rest is unknown. V and J calls and clone size are copied from that table; D and trimming were computed from the DNA. The sample table holds around 140,000 clones, of which around 82% were seen once. The ten largest account for 6% of the sample.

Participants in the prospective study were aged 18 to 89 years, lived in about two dozen United States geographic areas, and enrolled through a virtual design. In the prospective study, participants were assigned to cohorts based on the clinical history participants reported in a screening survey and a study questionnaire. Recovered participants in ImmuneRACE Cohort 3 were defined by two consecutive negative NP/OP PCR tests, clearance by a healthcare professional, or resolution of symptoms. Mobile phlebotomists in the prospective study collected whole blood, serum and a nasopharyngeal or oropharyngeal swab from every participant. Prospective study participants could optionally give additional blood draws and questionnaires over an approximately two-month period. Prospective study blood samples were shipped either frozen or at room temperature before DNA extraction. In the germline V gene, CDR1 corresponds to MNHNS and CDR2 to SASEGT. Spanning cysteine to valine, the CDR3 consists of 15 amino acids. The retained sequence is limited to the CDR3, 45 bases, with the frame set at the first base. Relative to germline, V is 1 base shorter and J is 4 bases shorter, with 14 bases between their ends.

The clonotype was recovered from a woman between 50 and 59 years old who had recovered from COVID-19. The sequenced material came from PBMCs or T cells enriched from blood (not recorded which). The chain links TRBV6-1 with TRBJ2-7; D gene: possibly TRBD2, on 7 matching bases. The DNA is TGTGCCAGCAGTGAAGAGGGGGGAGGGGGATACGAGCAGTACGTC. The resulting protein is CASSEEGGGGYEQYV.